The 3 T cell receptor beta chains below come from one sample, sequenced in a study of blood T cells in healthy people across ages (dated by TCRdb to about 2015). The library came from 5' RACE. These reads were obtained on an Illumina HiSeq 2500. A second about 7 to 11 cycle PCR used a sample-barcoded 5' primer and a J-beta primer mix. The public reads were reanalyzed by TCRdb: fastp trimming at Q25, MiXCR alignment, in-frame beta chains only. Rows merge per CDR3 protein into single entries with the most common DNA and genes. The sample contains hundreds of thousands of distinct CDR3 sequences, around 27% of them found a single time. The ten largest clonotypes hold around 29% of the sample. The specimen was blood. These receptors all stem from a woman in her sixties or seventies in good health.

In its sample, this clonotype was seen many times. This sequence joins TRBV12-3 or TRBV12-4 and TRBJ1-5; possible D gene TRBD1, 5 bases. Deletions cut 4 bases from V and 11 bases from J, with 15 bases between. The CDR3 consists of 13 residues. CDR3 region: CASSSFRDVSQHF. The CDR3, as DNA: TGTGCCAGCAGTTCCTTCCGGGACGTGTCCCAGCATTTT.

The rearrangement joins TRBV6-2 or TRBV6-3 to TRBJ2-7; D is perhaps TRBD2 (6 bases). The CDR3 runs to 14 residues. Germline V gene lookup returns CDR1 MNHEY and CDR2 SVGEGT. The V end was cut by 4 bases, the J end by 3 bases, with 13 bases between. CDR3 nucleotide sequence: TGTGCCAGCAGTTCCCCGGGACTGGGCTACGAGCAGTACTTC. This sequence encodes CASSSPGLGYEQYF.

This clonotype was observed a few times. The CDR3 DNA reads TGTGCCAGCAGAATTGGACTAGCGGGAAGGGACGAGCAGTACTTC. This encodes CASRIGLAGRDEQYF. This rearrangement joins TRBV6-2 or TRBV6-3 to TRBJ2-5; 12 nucleotides align to TRBD2. The J call may be wrong; the DNA end is better matched by TRBJ2-7. This CDR3 comprises 15 residues. CDR1 and CDR2 (germline): MNHEY, SVGEGT.